The clone carrying this T cell receptor (beta chain) was detected many times. What it binds is unknown. The data were obtained in a study of human T cells and chemical hapten exposure. Study context: Sensitization used 2% DPC on around 2 cm by around 2 cm upper inner arm skin.

TCRdb re-called the RACE reads through MiXCR, storing one row per CDR3 protein. The sample contains about 190,000 distinct CDR3 sequences, about 25% of which appear only once. Indicated time point: patch test 3, about 24 weeks after DPC sensitization. Treatment defined: therapeutic diphenylcyclopropenone sensitization with weekly scalp DPC. General study results and limits: With regard to DPC sensitization, TCRs above 1 in 1000 frequency did not change. Controls formed significantly fewer large CDR3 similarity clusters than expanded TCRs did.

The sample in question was whole blood, obtained in connection with sensitization to the hapten diphenylcyclopropenone (DPC). The sequence came from a woman aged 35 to 49 with alopecia areata. Some clones in this sample may be carry-over from other donors' samples.

CDR3: CASSSGTVRNIQYF. CDR3 sequence (DNA): TGTGCCAGTAGTAGCGGGACAGTGAGAAACATTCAGTACTTC. This chain connects TRBV19 to TRBJ2-4; possibly TRBD1 for D (7 bases). This CDR3 is 14 amino acids long. Trimming left V 4 bases short and J 6 bases short, with 13 bases between. The germline CDR1 and CDR2 sequences are LNHDA and SQIVND (reference sequence).